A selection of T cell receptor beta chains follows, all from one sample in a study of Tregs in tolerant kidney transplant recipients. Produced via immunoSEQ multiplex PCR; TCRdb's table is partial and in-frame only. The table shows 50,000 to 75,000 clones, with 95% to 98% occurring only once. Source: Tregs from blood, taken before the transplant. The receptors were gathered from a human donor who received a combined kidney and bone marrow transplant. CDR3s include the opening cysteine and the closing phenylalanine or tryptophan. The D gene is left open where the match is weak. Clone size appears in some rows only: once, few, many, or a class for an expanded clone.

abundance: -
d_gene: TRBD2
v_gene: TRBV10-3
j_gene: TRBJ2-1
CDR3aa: CATGLVENEQFF
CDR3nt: TGTGCCACCGGACTAGTGGAGAATGAGCAGTTCTTC

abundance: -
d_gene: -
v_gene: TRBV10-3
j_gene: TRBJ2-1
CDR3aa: CAISDHTKTGEQFF
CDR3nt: TGTGCCATCAGCGACCATACGAAGACAGGTGAGCAGTTCTTC

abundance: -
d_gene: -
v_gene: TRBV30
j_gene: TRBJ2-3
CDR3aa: CAWSVQLHTDTQYF
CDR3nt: TGTGCCTGGAGTGTACAGCTCCACACAGATACGCAGTATTTT

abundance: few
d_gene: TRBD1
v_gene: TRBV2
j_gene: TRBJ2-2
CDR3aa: CASSDRGAGELFF
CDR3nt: TGTGCCAGCAGCGACAGGGGAGCCGGGGAGCTGTTTTTT

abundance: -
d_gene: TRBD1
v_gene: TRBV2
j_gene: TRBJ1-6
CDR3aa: CASSTLQGAGSPLHF
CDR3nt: TGTGCCAGCAGTACCCTACAGGGGGCAGGGTCACCCCTCCACTTT

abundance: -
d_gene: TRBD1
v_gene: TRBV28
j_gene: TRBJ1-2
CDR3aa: CASSPTRQGASGYTF
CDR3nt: TGTGCCAGCAGTCCGACGCGGCAGGGGGCAAGTGGCTACACCTTC

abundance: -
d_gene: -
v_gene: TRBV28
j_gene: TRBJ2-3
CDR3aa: CASRERGFITGRVDTQYF
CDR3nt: TGTGCCAGCAGGGAAAGAGGTTTCATAACCGGCCGGGTAGATACGCAGTATTTT

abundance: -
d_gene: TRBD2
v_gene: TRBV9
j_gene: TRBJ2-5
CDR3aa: CASSPGLAGYGFLAETQYF
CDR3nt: TGTGCCAGCAGCCCGGGACTAGCGGGCTACGGTTTTTTAGCGGAGACCCAGTACTTC

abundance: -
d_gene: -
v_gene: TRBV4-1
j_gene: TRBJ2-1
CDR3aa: CASSQPGGVYNEQFF
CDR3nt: TGCGCCAGCAGCCAACCCGGAGGGGTGTACAATGAGCAGTTCTTC

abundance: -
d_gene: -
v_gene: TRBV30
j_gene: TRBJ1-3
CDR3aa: CAWSDNGNTIYF
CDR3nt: TGTGCCTGGAGTGACAACGGAAACACCATATATTTT

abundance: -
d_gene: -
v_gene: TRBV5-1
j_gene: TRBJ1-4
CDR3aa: CASSWGATNEKLFF
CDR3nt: TGCGCCAGCAGCTGGGGGGCAACTAATGAAAAACTGTTTTTT

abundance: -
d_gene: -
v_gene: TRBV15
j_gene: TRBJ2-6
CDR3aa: CATSRLGAGANVLTF
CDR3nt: TGTGCCACCAGCAGATTAGGGGCTGGGGCCAACGTCCTGACTTTC

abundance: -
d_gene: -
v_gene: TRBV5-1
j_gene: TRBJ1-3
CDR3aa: CASGLGGGDGNTIYF
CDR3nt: TGCGCCAGCGGTCTTGGGGGGGGCGATGGAAACACCATATATTTT

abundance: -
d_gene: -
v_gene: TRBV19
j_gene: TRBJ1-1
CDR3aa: CASSLVHWNTEAFF
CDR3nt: TGTGCCAGTAGCCTAGTACACTGGAACACTGAAGCTTTCTTT

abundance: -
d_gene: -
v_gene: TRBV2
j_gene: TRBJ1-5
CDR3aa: CASSLALGGGQPQHF
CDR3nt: TGTGCCAGCAGTCTTGCGCTGGGGGGAGGTCAGCCCCAGCATTTT

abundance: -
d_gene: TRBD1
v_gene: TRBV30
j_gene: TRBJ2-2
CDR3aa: CAYRGNTGELFF
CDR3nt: TGTGCCTACAGGGGGAACACCGGGGAGCTGTTTTTT

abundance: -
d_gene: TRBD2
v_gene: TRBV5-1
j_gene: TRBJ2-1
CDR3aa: CASSSTSGSWNEQFF
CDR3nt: TGCGCCAGCAGCTCAACTAGCGGGAGTTGGAATGAGCAGTTCTTC

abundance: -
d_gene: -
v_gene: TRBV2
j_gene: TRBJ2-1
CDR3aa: CASSVNSGSNEQFF
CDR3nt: TGTGCCAGCAGTGTTAATAGCGGTTCCAATGAGCAGTTCTTC

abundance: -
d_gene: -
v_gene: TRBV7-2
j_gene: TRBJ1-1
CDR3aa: CASSLEIRTEAFF
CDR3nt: TGTGCCAGCAGCTTAGAAATCAGGACTGAAGCTTTCTTT

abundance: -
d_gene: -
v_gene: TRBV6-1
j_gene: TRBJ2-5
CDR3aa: CASRYRRGHVETQYF
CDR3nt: TGTGCCAGCAGATATCGGAGGGGGCACGTGGAGACCCAGTACTTC

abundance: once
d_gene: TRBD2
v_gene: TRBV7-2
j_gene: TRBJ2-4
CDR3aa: CASSLLTSGGKNIQYF
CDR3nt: TGTGCCAGCAGCCTATTGACTAGCGGGGGTAAAAACATTCAGTACTTC

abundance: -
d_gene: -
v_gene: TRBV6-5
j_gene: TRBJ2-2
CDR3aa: CAIRGFGELFF
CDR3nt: TGTGCCATACGGGGGTTCGGGGAGCTGTTTTTT

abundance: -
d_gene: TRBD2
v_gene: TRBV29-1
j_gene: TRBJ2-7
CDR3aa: CSVYLISGYEQYF
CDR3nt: TGCAGCGTTTATCTGATTAGCGGGTACGAGCAGTACTTC

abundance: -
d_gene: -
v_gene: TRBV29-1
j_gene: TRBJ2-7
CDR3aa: CSVEVETAGTYEQYF
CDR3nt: TGCAGCGTTGAAGTGGAAACAGCCGGAACCTACGAGCAGTACTTC

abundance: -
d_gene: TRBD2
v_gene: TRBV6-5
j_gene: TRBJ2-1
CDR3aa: CASSTEYRTSHEQFF
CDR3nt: TGTGCCAGCAGTACCGAATATCGGACTAGCCATGAGCAGTTCTTC

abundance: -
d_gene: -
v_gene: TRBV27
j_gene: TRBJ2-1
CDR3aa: CASSRQKYYNEQFF
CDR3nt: TGTGCCAGCAGTCGTCAGAAATACTACAATGAGCAGTTCTTC

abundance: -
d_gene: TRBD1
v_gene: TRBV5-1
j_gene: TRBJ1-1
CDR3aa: CASSLAGQGYTEAFF
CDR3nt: TGCGCCAGCAGCTTGGCAGGACAGGGATACACTGAAGCTTTCTTT

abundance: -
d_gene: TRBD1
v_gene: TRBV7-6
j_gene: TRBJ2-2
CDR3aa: CASSSGTGWTGELFF
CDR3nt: TGTGCCAGCAGCTCCGGGACAGGGTGGACCGGGGAGCTGTTTTTT

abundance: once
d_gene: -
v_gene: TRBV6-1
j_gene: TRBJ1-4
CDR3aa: CASSEGRGGGFGFF
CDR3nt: TGTGCCAGCAGTGAAGGTAGAGGTGGTGGCTTTGGGTTTTTT

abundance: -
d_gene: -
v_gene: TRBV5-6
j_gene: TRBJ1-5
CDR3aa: CASSSGLTYRPQHF
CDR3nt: TGTGCCAGCAGCTCGGGACTCACATATCGGCCCCAGCATTTT